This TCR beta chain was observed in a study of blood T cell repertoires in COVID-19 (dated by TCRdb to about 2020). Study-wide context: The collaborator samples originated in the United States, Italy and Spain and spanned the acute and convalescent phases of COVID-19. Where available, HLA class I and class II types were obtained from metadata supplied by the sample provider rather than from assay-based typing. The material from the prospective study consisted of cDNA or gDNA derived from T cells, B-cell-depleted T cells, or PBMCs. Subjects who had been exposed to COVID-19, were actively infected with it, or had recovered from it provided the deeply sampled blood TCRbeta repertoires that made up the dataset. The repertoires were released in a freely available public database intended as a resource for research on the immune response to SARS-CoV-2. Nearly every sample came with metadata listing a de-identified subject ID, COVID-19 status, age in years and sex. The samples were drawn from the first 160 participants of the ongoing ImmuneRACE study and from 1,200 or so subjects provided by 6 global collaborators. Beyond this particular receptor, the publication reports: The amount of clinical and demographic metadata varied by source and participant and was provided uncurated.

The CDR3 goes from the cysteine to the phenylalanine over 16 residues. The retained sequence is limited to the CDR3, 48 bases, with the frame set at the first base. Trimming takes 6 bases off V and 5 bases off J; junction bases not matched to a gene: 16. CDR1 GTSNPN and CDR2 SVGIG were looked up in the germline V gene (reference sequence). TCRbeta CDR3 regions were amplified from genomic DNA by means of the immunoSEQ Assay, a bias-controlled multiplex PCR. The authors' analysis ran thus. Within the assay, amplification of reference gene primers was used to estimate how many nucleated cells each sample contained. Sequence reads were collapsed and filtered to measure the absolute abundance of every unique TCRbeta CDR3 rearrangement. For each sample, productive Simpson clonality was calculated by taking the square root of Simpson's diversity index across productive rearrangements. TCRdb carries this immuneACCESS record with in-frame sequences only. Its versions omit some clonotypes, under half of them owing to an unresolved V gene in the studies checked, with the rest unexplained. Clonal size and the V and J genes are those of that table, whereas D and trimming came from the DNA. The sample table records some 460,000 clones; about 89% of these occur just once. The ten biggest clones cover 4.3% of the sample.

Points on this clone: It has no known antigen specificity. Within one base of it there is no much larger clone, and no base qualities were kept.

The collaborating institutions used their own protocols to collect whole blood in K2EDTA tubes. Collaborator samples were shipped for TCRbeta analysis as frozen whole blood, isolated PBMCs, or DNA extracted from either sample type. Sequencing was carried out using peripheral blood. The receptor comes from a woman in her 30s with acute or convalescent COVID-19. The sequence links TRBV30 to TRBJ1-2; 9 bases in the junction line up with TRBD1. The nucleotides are TGTGCCTGCTCCACAGCCCACAGGGGGCTAGGTTATGGCTACACCTTC. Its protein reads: CACSTAHRGLGYGYTF. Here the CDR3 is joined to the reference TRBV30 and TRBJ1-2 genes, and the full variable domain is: SQTIHQWPATLVQPVGSPLSLECTVEGTSNPNLYWYRQAAGRGLQLLFYSVGIGQISSEVPQNLSASRPQDRQFILSSKKLLLSDSGFYLCACSTAHRGLGYGYTFGSGTRLTVV.